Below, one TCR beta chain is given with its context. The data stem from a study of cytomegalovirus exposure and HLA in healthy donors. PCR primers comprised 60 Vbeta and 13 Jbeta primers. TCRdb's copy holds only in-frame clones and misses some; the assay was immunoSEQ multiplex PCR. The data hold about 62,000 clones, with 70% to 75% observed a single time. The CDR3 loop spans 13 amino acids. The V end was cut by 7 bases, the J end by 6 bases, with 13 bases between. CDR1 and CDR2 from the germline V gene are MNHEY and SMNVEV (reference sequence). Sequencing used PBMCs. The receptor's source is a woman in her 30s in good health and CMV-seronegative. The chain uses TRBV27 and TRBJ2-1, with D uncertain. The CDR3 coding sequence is TGTGCCAGCACTGAGAACTTCGGCAATGAGCAGTTCTTC. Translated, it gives CASTENFGNEQFF.